This is a list of T cell receptor beta chains from one sample in a study of blood T cell repertoires in COVID-19. Measured with immunoSEQ multiplex PCR; TCRdb has only the in-frame clones, and not every one. The table records around 250,000 clones, 80% to 85% of them present only once. The specimen sequenced was peripheral blood. The source is a man aged 50 or older with active or convalescent COVID-19. CDR3s include the opening cysteine and the closing phenylalanine or tryptophan.

>TRBV4-3|TRBJ2-5
CASSQSPRGVGAQYF
>TRBV15|TRBJ1-6
CATSPGGHSPLHF
>TRBV19|TRBJ1-2
CASSLTGTAHGYTF
>TRBV13|TRBJ1-2
CASSLGTGFRGYTF
>TRBV28|TRBJ1-3
CASDRGPGNTIYF
>TRBV28|TRBJ2-5
CASSPGSRGGIRAETQYF
>TRBV9|TRBJ1-2
CASSPGLSYGYTF
>TRBV5-6|TRBJ2-5
CASSIRQGQETQYF
>TRBV6-6|TRBJ1-5
CASTSTRDTLGQPQHF
>TRBV5-1|TRBJ2-3
CASSLAGTSTDTQYF
>TRBV11-2|TRBJ2-3
CASSLERGSTDTQYF